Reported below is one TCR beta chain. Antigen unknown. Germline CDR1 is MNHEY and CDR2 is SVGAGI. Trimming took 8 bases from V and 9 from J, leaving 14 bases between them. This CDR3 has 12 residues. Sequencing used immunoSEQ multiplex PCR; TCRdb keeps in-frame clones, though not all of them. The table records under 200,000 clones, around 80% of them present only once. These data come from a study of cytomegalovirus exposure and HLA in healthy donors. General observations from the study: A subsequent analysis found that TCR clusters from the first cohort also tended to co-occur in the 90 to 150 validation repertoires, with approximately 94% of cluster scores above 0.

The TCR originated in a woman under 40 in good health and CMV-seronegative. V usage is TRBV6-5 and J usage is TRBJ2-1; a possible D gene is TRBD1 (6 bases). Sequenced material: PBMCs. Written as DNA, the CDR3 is TGTGCCAGCGGACAGCTTTTGGGTGAGCAGTTCTTC. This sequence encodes CASGQLLGEQFF.